The clone carrying this TCR beta chain was detected many times. The antigen is not known. This entry is derived from a study of neurological immune-mediated disorders. Overall study findings and caveats: No expanded-clone CDR3 amino acid sequence recurred across subjects, suggesting private TCR-beta repertoires.

The study built sorted libraries from around 1 million CD4+ or CD8+ T cells. Per the germline V gene, CDR1 is LGHNA and CDR2 is YSLEER. This CDR3 has 13 amino acids. V was trimmed by 0 bases and J by 5 bases, leaving 8 bases between them. As for the cDNA, it was generated by 5'RACE with 10-nucleotide random UMIs. TCRdb used MiXCR to reprocess the 5' RACE reads, holding one entry per CDR3 protein. The sample holds about 21,000 distinct CDR3 sequences, 5.5% to 8% seen once. Sequencing was done on a sample of CD8+ T cells from blood. The V and J genes are TRBV4-3 and TRBJ2-7; the D is unclear. This receptor was taken from a man aged 18 to 29 in good health. CDR3 DNA: TGCGCCAGCAGCCAAGATAAAGGGAACGAGCAGTACTTC. Translating it yields CASSQDKGNEQYF.